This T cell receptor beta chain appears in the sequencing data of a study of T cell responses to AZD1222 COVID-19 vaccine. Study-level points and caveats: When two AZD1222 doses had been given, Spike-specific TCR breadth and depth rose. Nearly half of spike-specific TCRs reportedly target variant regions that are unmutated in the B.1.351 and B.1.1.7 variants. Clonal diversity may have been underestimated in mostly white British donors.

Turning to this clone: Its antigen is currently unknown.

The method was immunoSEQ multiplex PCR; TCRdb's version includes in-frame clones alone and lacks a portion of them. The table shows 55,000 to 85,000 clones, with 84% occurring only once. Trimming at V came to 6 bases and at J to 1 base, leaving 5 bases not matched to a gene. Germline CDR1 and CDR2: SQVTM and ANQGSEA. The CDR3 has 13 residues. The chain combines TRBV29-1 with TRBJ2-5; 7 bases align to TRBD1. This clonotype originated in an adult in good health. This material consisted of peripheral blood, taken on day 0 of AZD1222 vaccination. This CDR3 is CSVAGTAQETQYF. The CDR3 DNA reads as TGCAGCGTCGCCGGGACAGCCCAAGAGACCCAGTACTTC.